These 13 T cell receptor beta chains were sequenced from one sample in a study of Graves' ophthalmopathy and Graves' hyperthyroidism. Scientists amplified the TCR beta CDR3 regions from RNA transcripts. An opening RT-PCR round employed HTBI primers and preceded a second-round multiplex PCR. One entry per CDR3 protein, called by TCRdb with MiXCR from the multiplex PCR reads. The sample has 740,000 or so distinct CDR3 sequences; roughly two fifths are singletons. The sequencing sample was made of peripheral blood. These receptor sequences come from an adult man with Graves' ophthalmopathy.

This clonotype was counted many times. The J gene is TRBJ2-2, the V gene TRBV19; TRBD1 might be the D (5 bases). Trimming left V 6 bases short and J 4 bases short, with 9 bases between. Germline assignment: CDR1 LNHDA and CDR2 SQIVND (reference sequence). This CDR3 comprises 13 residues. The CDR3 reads CASRITGTGELFF. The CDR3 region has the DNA TGTGCCAGTAGGATAACAGGCACCGGGGAGCTGTTTTTT.

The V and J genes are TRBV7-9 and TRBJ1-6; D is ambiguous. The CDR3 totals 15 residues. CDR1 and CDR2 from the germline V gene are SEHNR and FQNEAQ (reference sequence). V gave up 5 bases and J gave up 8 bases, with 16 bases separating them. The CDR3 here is CASSPLGTGDSPLHF. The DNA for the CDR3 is TGTGCCAGCAGCCCCCTCGGTACCGGGGATTCACCCCTCCACTTT.

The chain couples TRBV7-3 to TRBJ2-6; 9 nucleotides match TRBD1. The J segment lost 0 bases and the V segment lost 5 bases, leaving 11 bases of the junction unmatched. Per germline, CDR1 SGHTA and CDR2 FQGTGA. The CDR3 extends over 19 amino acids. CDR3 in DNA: TGTGCCAGCAGCCGCCCGACAGGGGGGCCCCTCTCTGGGGCCAACGTCCTGACTTTC. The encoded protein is CASSRPTGGPLSGANVLTF.

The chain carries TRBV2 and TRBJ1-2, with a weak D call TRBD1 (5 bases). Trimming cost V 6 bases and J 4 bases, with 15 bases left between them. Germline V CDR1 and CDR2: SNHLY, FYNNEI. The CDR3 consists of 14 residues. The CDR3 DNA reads TGTGCCAGCAGGATTCCGACAGCTGTCTATGGCTACACCTTC. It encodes CASRIPTAVYGYTF. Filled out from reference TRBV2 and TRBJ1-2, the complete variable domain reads EPEVTQTPSHQVTQMGQEVILRCVPISNHLYFYWYRQILGQKVEFLVSFYNNEISEKSEIFDDQFSVERPDGSNFTLKIRSTKLEDSAMYFCASRIPTAVYGYTFGSGTRLTVV.

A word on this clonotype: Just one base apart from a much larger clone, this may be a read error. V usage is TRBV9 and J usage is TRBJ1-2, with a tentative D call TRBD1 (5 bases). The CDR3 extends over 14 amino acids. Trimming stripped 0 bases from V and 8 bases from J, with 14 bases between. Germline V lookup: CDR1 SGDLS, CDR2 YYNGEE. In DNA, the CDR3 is TGTGCCAGCAGCGTAGGGGGCCGGGGTCGAGGCTACACCTTC. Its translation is CASSVGGRGRGYTF.

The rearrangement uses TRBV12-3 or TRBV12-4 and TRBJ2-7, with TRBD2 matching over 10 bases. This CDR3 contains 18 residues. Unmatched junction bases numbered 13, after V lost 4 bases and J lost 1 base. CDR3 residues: CASSSGIAPSGSSYEQYF. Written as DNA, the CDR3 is TGTGCCAGCAGTTCCGGAATCGCCCCTAGCGGGAGTTCCTACGAGCAGTACTTC.

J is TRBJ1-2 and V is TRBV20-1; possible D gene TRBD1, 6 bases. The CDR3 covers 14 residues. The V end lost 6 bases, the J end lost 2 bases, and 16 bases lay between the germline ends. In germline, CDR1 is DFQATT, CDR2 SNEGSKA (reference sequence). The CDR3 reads CSASLQGTNYGYTF. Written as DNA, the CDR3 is TGCAGTGCCTCCCTACAGGGAACCAACTATGGCTACACCTTC.

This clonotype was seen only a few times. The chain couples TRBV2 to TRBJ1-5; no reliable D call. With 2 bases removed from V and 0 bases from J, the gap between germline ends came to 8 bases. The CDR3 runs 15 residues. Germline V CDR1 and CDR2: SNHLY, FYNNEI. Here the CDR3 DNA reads TGTGCCAGCAGTGAAACAAATTATAGCAATCAGCCCCAGCATTTT. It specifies CASSETNYSNQPQHF. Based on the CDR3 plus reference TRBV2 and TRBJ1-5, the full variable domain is EPEVTQTPSHQVTQMGQEVILRCVPISNHLYFYWYRQILGQKVEFLVSFYNNEISEKSEIFDDQFSVERPDGSNFTLKIRSTKLEDSAMYFCASSETNYSNQPQHFGDGTRLSIL.

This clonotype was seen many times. The CDR3 DNA reads as TGTGCCAGCAGTTCCAGCGAGACTAACTATGGCTACACCTTC. Translating it yields CASSSSETNYGYTF. The chain recombines TRBV6-6 with TRBJ1-2; D remains ambiguous. The CDR3 is 14 residues long. Germline lookup yields CDR1 MNHNY and CDR2 SVGAGI (reference sequence). The V and J ends lost 4 bases and 0 bases respectively, with 9 bases between them.

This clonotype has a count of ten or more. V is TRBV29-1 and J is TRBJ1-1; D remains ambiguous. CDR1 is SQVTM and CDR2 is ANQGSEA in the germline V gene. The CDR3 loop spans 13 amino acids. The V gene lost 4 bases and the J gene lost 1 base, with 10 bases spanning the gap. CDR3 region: CSVVPVRNTEAFF. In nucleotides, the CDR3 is TGCAGCGTTGTCCCAGTCAGGAACACTGAAGCTTTCTTT.

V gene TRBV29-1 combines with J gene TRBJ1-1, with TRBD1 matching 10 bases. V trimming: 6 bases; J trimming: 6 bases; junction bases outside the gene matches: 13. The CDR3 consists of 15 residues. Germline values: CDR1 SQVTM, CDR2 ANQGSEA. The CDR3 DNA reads TGCAGCGTCCAGCCGGACAGGGGGGTACCGGCTGAAGCTTTCTTT. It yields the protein CSVQPDRGVPAEAFF.

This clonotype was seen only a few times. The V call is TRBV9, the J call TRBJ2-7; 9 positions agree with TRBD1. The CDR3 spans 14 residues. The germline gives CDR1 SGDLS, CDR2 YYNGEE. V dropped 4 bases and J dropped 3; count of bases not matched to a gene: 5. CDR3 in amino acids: CASSSPDRGYEQYF. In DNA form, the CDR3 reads TGTGCCAGCAGCTCCCCGGACAGGGGCTACGAGCAGTACTTC.

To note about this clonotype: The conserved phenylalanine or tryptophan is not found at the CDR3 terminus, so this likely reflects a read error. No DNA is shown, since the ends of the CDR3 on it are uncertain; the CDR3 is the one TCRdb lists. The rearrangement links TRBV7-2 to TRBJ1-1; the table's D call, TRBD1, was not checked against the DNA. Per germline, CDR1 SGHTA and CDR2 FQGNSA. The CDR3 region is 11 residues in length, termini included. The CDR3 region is CASSSGTGSLI.